One and the same sample provided the 32 T cell receptor beta chains below, sequenced in a study of cytomegalovirus exposure and HLA in healthy donors. Vbeta (60) and Jbeta (13) primers were used in the PCR. Using immunoSEQ multiplex PCR, the repertoire was profiled, and TCRdb retains in-frame clones only, with some absent. The table has some 120,000 clones, 77% seen once; the top ten hold about 13%. Sequencing used PBMCs. Receptors originate from a middle-aged woman in good health and CMV-seropositive.

The rearrangement uses TRBV10-3 and TRBJ1-5, with D uncertain. Trimming removed 4 bases at V and 2 bases at J, with 9 bases between. The CDR3 consists of 14 residues. CDR1 is ENHRY and CDR2 is SYGVKD in the germline V gene. CDR3 sequence: CAISGREGNQPQHF. The CDR3 DNA follows: TGTGCCATCAGTGGGAGAGAAGGCAATCAGCCCCAGCATTTT.

This clone turned up a few times. The V and J genes are TRBV18 and TRBJ2-7; 9 bases map to TRBD2. Germline V gene data show CDR1 as KGHSH and CDR2 as LQKENI. V gave up 2 bases and J gave up 2 bases; unmatched junction bases: 4. The CDR3 extends over 15 amino acids. The DNA for the CDR3 is TGTGCCAGCTCACCAGCGTCTAGCGGGACCTACGAGCAGTACTTC. This encodes CASSPASSGTYEQYF.

This sequence joins TRBV27 and TRBJ2-4; 11 bases align to TRBD2. The CDR3 covers 21 residues. Unmatched junction bases numbered 25, after V lost 6 bases and J lost 6 bases. The V gene's germline CDR1 is MNHEY and CDR2 SMNVEV (reference sequence). The CDR3 region has the DNA TGTGCCAGCAGCCCAATCCCACCGACTAGCGGGACGACCAGATCTCGAAACATTCAGTACTTC. Translating gives CASSPIPPTSGTTRSRNIQYF.

The V call is TRBV4-1, the J call TRBJ2-1; tentatively, D is TRBD1 (7 bases). The V end lost 0 bases, the J end lost 11 bases, and 20 bases lay between the germline ends. This CDR3 has 16 amino acids. Germline V CDR1 and CDR2: MGHRA, YSYEKL. The CDR3 bases are TGCGCCAGCAGCCAAGAGGGGGGACAGAACCCTACAAAGCAGTTCTTC. Encoded protein: CASSQEGGQNPTKQFF.

V usage is TRBV5-6 and J usage is TRBJ1-5; D is unclear. CDR1 and CDR2 (germline): SGHDT, YYEEEE. The CDR3 has 14 residues. V gave up 0 bases and J gave up 3 bases, with 7 bases separating them. DNA of the CDR3: TGTGCCAGCAGCTTGGCGGTGAACAATCAGCCCCAGCATTTT. It codes for CASSLAVNNQPQHF.

This clone turned up a few times. The chain combines TRBV4-2 with TRBJ2-3; the match to TRBD2 covers 14 bases. After removal of 4 bases from V and 5 bases from J, the junction contained 2 bases not matched to a gene. The CDR3 length is 15 residues. The germline gives CDR1 LGHNA, CDR2 YNFKEQ. The DNA of the CDR3 is TGTGCCAGCAGCCCCGGGACTAGCGGGGGAGATACGCAGTATTTT. The encoded protein is CASSPGTSGGDTQYF.

The chain uses TRBV9 and TRBJ1-2, with 11 bases fitting TRBD1. The CDR3 loop spans 18 amino acids. The V gene's germline CDR1 is SGDLS and CDR2 YYNGEE. J gave up 3 bases and V 4 bases, and 14 bases lay outside the gene matches. The CDR3 DNA reads TGTGCCAGCAGCCCGAGACCCGGGACAGGGGGTAGGGACTATGGCTACACCTTC. Translated: CASSPRPGTGGRDYGYTF. The full variable domain, completed using reference TRBV9 and TRBJ1-2, is DSGVTQTPKHLITATGQRVTLRCSPRSGDLSVYWYQQSLDQGLQFLIQYYNGEERAKGNILERFSAQQFPDLHSELNLSSLELGDSALYFCASSPRPGTGGRDYGYTFGSGTRLTVV.

The chain joins TRBV5-1 to TRBJ2-6; 10 positions match TRBD2. This CDR3 has 19 residues. Germline V gene lookup returns CDR1 SGHRS and CDR2 YFSETQ. The J segment lost 0 bases and the V segment lost 2 bases, leaving 8 bases of the junction unmatched. As DNA, the CDR3 is TGCGCCAGCAGCTTCCTGGGGACTAGCGCTAGCTCTGGGGCCAACGTCCTGACTTTC. Translating it yields CASSFLGTSASSGANVLTF.

The genes are TRBV27 and TRBJ2-1; 7 bases fit TRBD2. CDR1 and CDR2 (germline): MNHEY, SMNVEV (reference sequence). This CDR3 has 11 residues. With V trimmed by 1 base and J by 16 bases, 4 bases remained unmatched. CDR3 DNA sequence: TGTGCCAGCAGTTTATTTCTAGCGGTCTTCTTC. Residues: CASSLFLAVFF.

The chain is built from TRBV5-1 and TRBJ2-2; possibly TRBD2 for D (6 bases). Trimming stripped 1 base from V and 3 bases from J, with 16 bases between. The germline V gene has CDR1 SGHRS and CDR2 YFSETQ. The length of the CDR3 is 17 residues. The DNA of the CDR3 is TGCGCCAGCAGCTTGAGGCCGCCCGGAGGGGACACCGGGGAGCTGTTTTTT. Encoded protein: CASSLRPPGGDTGELFF.

The rearrangement links TRBV28 to TRBJ2-5; D is perhaps TRBD1 (5 bases). The better agreement between TRBJ2-7 and the DNA end casts doubt on the J call. This CDR3 is built from 15 residues. The germline CDR1 and CDR2 sequences are MDHEN and SYDVKM. The CDR3 spells CASSPGATSPYEQYF. CDR3 in DNA: TGTGCCAGCAGTCCTGGGGCAACTTCCCCCTACGAGCAGTACTTC.

This chain links TRBV10-2 with TRBJ1-1; 7 bases fit TRBD1. With V trimmed by 7 bases and J by 2 bases, 10 bases remained unmatched. Per germline, CDR1 WSHSY and CDR2 SAAADI. The CDR3 consists of 15 residues. This chain's CDR3 is CASNSAGGLNTEAFF. The CDR3 DNA sequence: TGCGCCAGCAACTCGGCAGGGGGGCTTAACACTGAAGCTTTCTTT.

The chain is built from TRBV5-4 and TRBJ2-5; tentative D call: TRBD1 (7 bases). The J call may be faulty, since TRBJ2-7 better matches the DNA end. Per the germline V gene, CDR1 is SGHNT and CDR2 is YYREEE (reference sequence). The CDR3 is 15 amino acids. The CDR3, as DNA: TGTGCCAGCAGCCGGGGCGGGGACAGAGTCTACGAGCAGTACTTC. It specifies CASSRGGDRVYEQYF.

This clone came up a few times. CDR3 amino acids: CASSPGQLATNEKLFF. CDR3 sequence (DNA): TGTGCCAGCTCCCCGGGACAGCTTGCAACTAATGAAAAACTGTTTTTT. The V gene is TRBV18, the J gene TRBJ1-4, with 7 bases fitting TRBD1. The CDR3 runs to 16 residues. Losses at the gene ends were 6 bases for V and 0 bases for J; bases not matched to a gene: 7. Germline values: CDR1 KGHSH, CDR2 LQKENI.

This chain connects TRBV28 to TRBJ1-4; D unclear. Trimming pared 3 bases from V and 0 bases from J, leaving 5 bases between. The CDR3 is made up of 14 amino acids. Germline-derived CDR1 and CDR2 are MDHEN and SYDVKM. The CDR3 bases are TGTGCCAGCAGTTTTCCTACAACTAATGAAAAACTGTTTTTT. Residues: CASSFPTTNEKLFF.

V is TRBV5-6 and J is TRBJ1-6; the D gene is possibly TRBD1 (6 bases). The germline V and J ends were trimmed by 4 bases and 9 bases, with 17 bases remaining between them. Germline lookup yields CDR1 SGHDT and CDR2 YYEEEE. The CDR3 is 15 amino acids. Written as DNA, the CDR3 is TGTGCCAGCAGCCCTGGAAAGGGGGTTCTTTCACCCCTCCACTTT. Protein product: CASSPGKGVLSPLHF.

The chain uses TRBV27 and TRBJ2-7; TRBD1 matches at 11 bases. CDR3 size: 16 residues. Germline assignment: CDR1 MNHEY and CDR2 SMNVEV (reference sequence). The junction had 17 bases not matched to a gene; V was cut back by 6 bases and J by 10 bases. CDR3 residues: CASRHTSTGTGGSQYF. The CDR3 DNA reads TGTGCCAGCAGGCACACCAGCACCGGGACAGGGGGATCTCAGTACTTC.

V gene TRBV27 combines with J gene TRBJ2-4; 7 nucleotides match TRBD2. The trim removed 7 bases at V and 6 bases at J, leaving 9 bases unmatched. Germline lookup yields CDR1 MNHEY and CDR2 SMNVEV (reference sequence). CDR3 size: 14 residues. CDR3 in amino acids: CASKGGSMGNIQYF. Here the CDR3 DNA reads TGTGCCAGCAAGGGCGGGAGCATGGGAAACATTCAGTACTTC.

The J gene is TRBJ2-2, the V gene TRBV11-2; D is ambiguous. V was clipped by 5 bases and J by 4 bases, with 11 bases between them. CDR3 length: 14 amino acids. The germline gives CDR1 SGHAT, CDR2 FQNNGV. CDR3 bases: TGTGCCAGCAGCCAACCCCTGCGCACCGGGGAGCTGTTTTTT. It is translated as CASSQPLRTGELFF.

The chain recombines TRBV28 with TRBJ2-7, with 9 positions matching TRBD2. The CDR3 is 14 amino acids. CDR1 is MDHEN, CDR2 SYDVKM, per germline. Germline trimming cut 7 bases from V and 3 bases from J; bases unmatched to any gene: 7. The CDR3 bases are TGTGCCAGCACGCGGACTAGCGATTACTACGAGCAGTACTTC. Translation gives CASTRTSDYYEQYF.

This clone was seen only a few times. This chain links TRBV4-1 with TRBJ1-1, with 9 bases matching TRBD1. There are 15 residues in the CDR3. Germline CDR1 and CDR2: MGHRA and YSYEKL. With V trimmed by 4 bases and J by 2 bases, 5 bases remained unmatched. The DNA for the CDR3 is TGCGCCAGCAGCCTACCGACAGGGGGAAACACTGAAGCTTTCTTT. The encoded protein is CASSLPTGGNTEAFF.

Here the CDR3 reads CASSFGASGANVLTF. DNA for the CDR3: TGTGCCAGCAGCTTTGGGGCCTCTGGGGCCAACGTCCTGACTTTC. This chain connects TRBV7-3 to TRBJ2-6, with D maybe TRBD1 (5 bases). Trimming stripped 3 bases from V and 0 bases from J, with 6 bases between. CDR1 and CDR2 (germline): SGHTA, FQGTGA. This CDR3 comprises 15 residues.

The chain carries TRBV19 and TRBJ1-1, with TRBD1 matching 8 bases. Germline assignment: CDR1 LNHDA and CDR2 SQIVND (reference sequence). This CDR3 region has 15 residues. V shed 5 bases and J 3 bases; nucleotides not matched to a gene: 8. The CDR3 DNA reads TGTGCCAGTAGTTCCCCAGGGGGCGCGTACACTGAAGCTTTCTTT. Encoded protein: CASSSPGGAYTEAFF.

This sequence joins TRBV14 and TRBJ1-1; no definite D call. The V gene's germline CDR1 is SGHDN and CDR2 FVKESK. Trimming removed 4 bases from V and 1 base from J, with 7 bases in between. This CDR3 region has 13 residues. CDR3 amino acids: CASSLAPNTEAFF. CDR3 DNA sequence: TGTGCCAGCAGCCTAGCCCCGAACACTGAAGCTTTCTTT.

The chain combines TRBV21-1 with TRBJ1-4; the tabulated D call, TRBD1, remains unverified against the DNA. TRBV21-1 is a pseudogene locus. The CDR3 runs 16 residues. The CDR3 spells CASSKGSRVWREKLFF. CDR3 sequence (DNA): TGTGCCAGCAGCAAAGGCAGCAGGGTGTGGCGTGAAAAACTGTTTTTT.

The V call is TRBV27, the J call TRBJ2-2; 9 bases fit TRBD2. The V gene's germline CDR1 is MNHEY and CDR2 SMNVEV (reference sequence). This CDR3 spans 15 amino acids. Germline trimming cut 5 bases from V and 6 bases from J; bases unmatched to any gene: 7. CDR3 coding DNA: TGTGCCAGCAGTAGCCTTAGCGGGAGCCCCGGGGAGCTGTTTTTT. As protein: CASSSLSGSPGELFF.

This clone turned up a few times. The V call is TRBV27, the J call TRBJ2-3, with 13 bases fitting TRBD2. Germline V CDR1 and CDR2: MNHEY, SMNVEV (reference sequence). The CDR3 is 16 amino acids. Unmatched junction bases numbered 6, after V lost 5 bases and J lost 4 bases. CDR3 bases: TGTGCCAGCAGTCCTCTAGGACTAGCGGGAGCAGATACGCAGTATTTT. As protein: CASSPLGLAGADTQYF.

The DNA of the CDR3 is TGTGCCAGCAGTAGACAGGCATTAAACAATGAGCAGTTCTTC. Protein sequence: CASSRQALNNEQFF. The chain couples TRBV6-1 to TRBJ2-1; a weak D match, TRBD1 (6 bases). Trimming cost V 5 bases and J 5 bases, with 13 bases left between them. The CDR3 totals 14 residues. In germline, CDR1 is MNHNS, CDR2 SASEGT.

V gene TRBV6-1 combines with J gene TRBJ1-6, with D possibly matching TRBD1 (6 bases). Germline V gene data show CDR1 as MNHNS and CDR2 as SASEGT. Trimming pared 2 bases from V and 9 bases from J, leaving 14 bases between. The CDR3 has 15 amino acids. Written as DNA, the CDR3 is TGTGCCAGCAGTGAAAAGGGGGGGTTGACTTCACCCCTCCACTTT. Protein sequence: CASSEKGGLTSPLHF.

The chain joins TRBV5-5 to TRBJ2-7; 16 bases match TRBD2. Germline V gene data show CDR1 as SGHKS and CDR2 as YYEKEE (reference sequence). The CDR3 covers 20 residues. With 4 bases clipped from V and 2 bases from J, the junction kept 15 bases outside the gene matches. The CDR3 is CASSDVIPGLAGGGTYEQYF. DNA for the CDR3: TGTGCCAGCAGCGATGTGATTCCGGGACTAGCGGGAGGGGGAACCTACGAGCAGTACTTC.

This clone occurred a few times. In nucleotides, the CDR3 is TGTGCCAGCAGAGCCCTAAAGACAGGGATTTATGGCTACACCTTC. Its protein product is CASRALKTGIYGYTF. The chain recombines TRBV2 with TRBJ1-2; the match to TRBD1 covers 7 bases. Trimming removed 6 bases from V and 5 bases from J; junction bases left unmatched: 12. In germline, CDR1 is SNHLY, CDR2 FYNNEI. The CDR3 sequence is 15 residues long.

This clone was picked up one time. The V call is TRBV5-6, the J call TRBJ1-5; TRBD1 agrees at 7 bases. Per the germline V gene, CDR1 is SGHDT and CDR2 is YYEEEE. CDR3 length equals 17 residues. The V segment lost 1 base and the J segment 5 bases; nucleotides outside the gene matches: 12. The CDR3, as DNA: TGTGCCAGCAGCTTGCCCTACCACCTTCAGGGGGATCAGCCCCAGCATTTT. This codes for CASSLPYHLQGDQPQHF. Looking up the rest from reference TRBV5-6 and TRBJ1-5 gives the full variable domain: DAGVTQSPTHLIKTRGQQVTLRCSPKSGHDTVSWYQQALGQGPQFIFQYYEEEERQRGNFPDRFSGHQFPNYSSELNVNALLLGDSALYLCASSLPYHLQGDQPQHFGDGTRLSIL.